This entry concerns a single T cell receptor (beta chain). Its cognate antigen is unknown. Trimming cost V 5 bases and J 0 bases; bases outside gene matches: 15. CDR3 length: 18 amino acids. The germline gives CDR1 SGHTA, CDR2 FQGNSA. Sequenced by immunoSEQ multiplex PCR; TCRdb stores in-frame clones only, minus some. The table has millions of clones, 90% to 95% seen once. The data were taken from a study of shared clonotypes between healthy human individuals. The wider study: Plates per donor: three CD4 naive, three CD4 memory, two CD8 naive, one CD8 memory. Broader study findings: What limited the represented genetic and exposure-history diversity was the small number of donors. Approximately 5.1% was the fraction of naive CD4 clonotypes found shared across several donors.

The V call is TRBV7-2, the J call TRBJ2-7; TRBD2 aligns across 8 bases. The clonotype was recovered from a man younger than 30 in good health. The sample consisted of naive CD4+ T cells sorted from blood. As for subset: CD45RA+ positively selected. The CDR3: CASSREGVLAVSSYEQYF. The CDR3 DNA follows: TGTGCCAGCAGCCGGGAGGGGGTACTAGCGGTTAGCTCCTACGAGCAGTACTTC.